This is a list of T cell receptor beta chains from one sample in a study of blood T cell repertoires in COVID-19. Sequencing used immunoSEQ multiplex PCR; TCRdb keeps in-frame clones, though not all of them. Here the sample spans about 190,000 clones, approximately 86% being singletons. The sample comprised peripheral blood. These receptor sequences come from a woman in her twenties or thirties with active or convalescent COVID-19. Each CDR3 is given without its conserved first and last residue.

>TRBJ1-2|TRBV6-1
ASSEPRQAGANYGYT
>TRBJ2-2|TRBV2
ASSEESSGELF
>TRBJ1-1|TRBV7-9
ASSALGQGIVNTEAF
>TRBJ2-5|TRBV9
ASSVGLQETQY
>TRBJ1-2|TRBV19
ASSRSGDNYGYT
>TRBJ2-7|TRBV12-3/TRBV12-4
ASSPDRFYEQY
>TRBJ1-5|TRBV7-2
ASSPSGFQPQH
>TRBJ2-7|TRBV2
ASSEPRGIYEQY
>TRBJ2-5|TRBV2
ASSAYTTDSGETQY
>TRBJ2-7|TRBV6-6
ASRITRTGPYEQY
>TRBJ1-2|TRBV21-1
ASSKSRTGGRVGGYT
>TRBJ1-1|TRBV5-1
ASSVGTGNEAF
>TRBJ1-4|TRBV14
ASSPGREPSNEKLF
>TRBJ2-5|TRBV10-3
AISPSGGRETQY
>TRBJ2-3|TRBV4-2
ASSQDGAGAEDTQY
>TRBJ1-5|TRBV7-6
ASSLSLGAGQPQH
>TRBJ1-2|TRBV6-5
ASSYPGTGGYGYT
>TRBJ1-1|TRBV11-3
ASRFGTGNTEAF
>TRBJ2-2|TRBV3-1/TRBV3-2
ASSLRTSGRVAAGELF